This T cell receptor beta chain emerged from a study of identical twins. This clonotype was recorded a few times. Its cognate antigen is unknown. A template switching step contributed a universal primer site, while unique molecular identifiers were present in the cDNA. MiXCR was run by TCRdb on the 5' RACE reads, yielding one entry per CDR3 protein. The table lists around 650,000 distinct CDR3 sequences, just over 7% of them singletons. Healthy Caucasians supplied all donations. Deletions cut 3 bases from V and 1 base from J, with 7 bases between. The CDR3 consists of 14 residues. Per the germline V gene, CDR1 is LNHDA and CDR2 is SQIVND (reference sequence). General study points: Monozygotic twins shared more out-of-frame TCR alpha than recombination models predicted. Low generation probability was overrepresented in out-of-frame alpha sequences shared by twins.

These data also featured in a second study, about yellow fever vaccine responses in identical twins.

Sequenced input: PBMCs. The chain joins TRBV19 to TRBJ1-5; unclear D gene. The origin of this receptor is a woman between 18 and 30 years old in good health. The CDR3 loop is CASSILSSNQPQHF. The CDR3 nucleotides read TGTGCCAGTAGTATCCTGTCCAGCAATCAGCCCCAGCATTTT.